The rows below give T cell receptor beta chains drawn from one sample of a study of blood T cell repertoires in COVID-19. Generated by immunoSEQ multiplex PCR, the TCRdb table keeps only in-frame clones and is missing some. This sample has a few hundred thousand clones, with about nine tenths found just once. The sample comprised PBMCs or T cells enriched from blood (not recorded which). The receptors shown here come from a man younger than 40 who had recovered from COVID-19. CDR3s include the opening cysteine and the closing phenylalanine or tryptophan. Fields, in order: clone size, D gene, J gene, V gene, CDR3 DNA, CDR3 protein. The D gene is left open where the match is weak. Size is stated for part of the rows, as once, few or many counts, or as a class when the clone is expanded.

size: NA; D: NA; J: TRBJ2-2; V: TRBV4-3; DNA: TGCGCCAGCAGCCAAGATCAGAGGTCCGGGGAGCTGTTTTTT; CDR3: CASSQDQRSGELFF
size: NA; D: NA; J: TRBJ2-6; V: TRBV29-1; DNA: TGCAGCGTTGAAGGCTACTCTGGGGCCAACGTCCTGACTTTC; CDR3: CSVEGYSGANVLTF
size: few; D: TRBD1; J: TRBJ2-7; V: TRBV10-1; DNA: TGCGCCAGCAGCCCCGGGACAGCGGCCGGCTACGAGCAGTACTTC; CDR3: CASSPGTAAGYEQYF
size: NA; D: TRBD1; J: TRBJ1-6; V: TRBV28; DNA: TGTGCCAGCAGTTTAGGGACAGTGAATTCACCCCTCCACTTT; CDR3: CASSLGTVNSPLHF
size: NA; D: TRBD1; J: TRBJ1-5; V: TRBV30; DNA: TGTGCCTGGAGTCCCGGGACAGGGAGCAATCAGCCCCAGCATTTT; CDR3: CAWSPGTGSNQPQHF
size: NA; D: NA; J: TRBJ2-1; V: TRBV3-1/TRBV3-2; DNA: TGTGCCAGCAGCCAGGGAGGCCCCCACCGCTCCTACAATGAGCAGTTCTTC; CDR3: CASSQGGPHRSYNEQFF
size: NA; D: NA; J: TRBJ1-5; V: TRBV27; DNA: TGTGCCAGCATGCCTCACTCACAGAGCAATCAGCCCCAGCATTTT; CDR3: CASMPHSQSNQPQHF
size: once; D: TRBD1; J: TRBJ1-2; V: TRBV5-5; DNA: TGTGCCAGCAGCCTCCGGACAGGGGCCCCTATCTATGGCTACACCTTC; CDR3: CASSLRTGAPIYGYTF
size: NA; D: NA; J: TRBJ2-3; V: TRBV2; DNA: TGTGCCAGCAGTGTGGGACTCTTAGGCCCCCCCACAGATACGCAGTATTTT; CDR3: CASSVGLLGPPTDTQYF
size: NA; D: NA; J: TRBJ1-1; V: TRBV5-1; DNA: TGCGCCAGCAGCCCCAATGGGGGGGCTGAAGCTTTCTTT; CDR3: CASSPNGGAEAFF
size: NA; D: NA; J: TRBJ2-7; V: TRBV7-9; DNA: TGTGCCAGCAGCCTGGGGGGAATTGGCTACGAGCAGTACTTC; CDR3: CASSLGGIGYEQYF
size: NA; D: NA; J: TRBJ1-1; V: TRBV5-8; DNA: TGTGCCAGCAGCTTGCCAATAGATTCGAACACTGAAGCTTTCTTT; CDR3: CASSLPIDSNTEAFF
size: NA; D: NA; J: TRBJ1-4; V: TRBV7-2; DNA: TGTGCCAGCAGCTCCGTTAGTGTGGAGAAACTGTTTTTT; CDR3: CASSSVSVEKLFF
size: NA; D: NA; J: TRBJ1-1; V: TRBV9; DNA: TGTGCCAGCAGCTCAGGACTCATGAACACTGAAGCTTTCTTT; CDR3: CASSSGLMNTEAFF
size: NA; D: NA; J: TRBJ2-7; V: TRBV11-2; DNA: TGTGCCAGCAGACAGGGATACGAGCAGTACTTC; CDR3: CASRQGYEQYF
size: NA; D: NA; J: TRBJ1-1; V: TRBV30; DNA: TGTGCCTGGAGTGTGCCAGAGCGGTTGGCTTTCTTT; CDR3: CAWSVPERLAFF
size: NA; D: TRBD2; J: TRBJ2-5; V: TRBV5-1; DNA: TGCGCCAGCAGCCCAGGGACTAGCGGGGGGCCCACGCAGTACTTC; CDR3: CASSPGTSGGPTQYF
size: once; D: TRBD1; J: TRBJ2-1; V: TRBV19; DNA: TGTGCCAGTAGTATAACAGGGGTTTCTCCCAATGAGCAGTTCTTC; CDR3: CASSITGVSPNEQFF
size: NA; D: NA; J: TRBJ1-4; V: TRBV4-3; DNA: TGCGCCAGCAGCCAAATACTTATGGGAGGGAGAGCAACTAATGAAAAACTGTTTTTT; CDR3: CASSQILMGGRATNEKLFF
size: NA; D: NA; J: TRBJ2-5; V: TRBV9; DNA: TGTGCCAGCAGTACAATACTAGAAGAGACCCAGTACTTC; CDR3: CASSTILEETQYF
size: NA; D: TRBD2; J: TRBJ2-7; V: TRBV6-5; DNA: TGTGCCAGCACCCTAGCGGGAGGGCGTGACGAGCAGTACTTC; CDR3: CASTLAGGRDEQYF
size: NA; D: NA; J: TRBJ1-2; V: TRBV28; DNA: TGTGCCAGCAGTGCCGCGGTAGATGGCTACACCTTC; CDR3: CASSAAVDGYTF
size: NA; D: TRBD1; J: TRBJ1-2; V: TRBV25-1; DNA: TGTGCCAGCAGTGGTTTCCGGGACAGGGACCGGAGCTATGGCTACACCTTC; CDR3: CASSGFRDRDRSYGYTF
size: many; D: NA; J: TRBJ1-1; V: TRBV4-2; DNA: TGTGCCAGCAGCCAAGATGTTCTCCCCCGGGGGGGCACTGAAGCTTTCTTT; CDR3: CASSQDVLPRGGTEAFF
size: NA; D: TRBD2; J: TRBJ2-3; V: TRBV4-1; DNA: TGCGCCAGCAGCCAATTGGGTGGGCCGTGGCAGCGGGAGGGCACAGATACGCAGTATTTT; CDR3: CASSQLGGPWQREGTDTQYF
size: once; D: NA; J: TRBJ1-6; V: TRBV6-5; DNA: TGTGCCAGCAGTTATTCGACCGGGGATAATTCACCCCTCCACTTT; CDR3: CASSYSTGDNSPLHF
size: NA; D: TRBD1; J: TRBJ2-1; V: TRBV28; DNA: TGTGCCAGCAGTTCCAATCGACAGGGCTCCTACAATGAGCAGTTCTTC; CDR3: CASSSNRQGSYNEQFF
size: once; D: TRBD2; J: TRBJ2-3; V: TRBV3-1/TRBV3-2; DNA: TGTGCCAGCAGCTTAGCCGGGACTAGCGGCACAGATACGCAGTATTTT; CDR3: CASSLAGTSGTDTQYF
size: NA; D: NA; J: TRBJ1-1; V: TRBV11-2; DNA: TGTGCCAGCAGCTCTTCGGGCGGGGGAGCTTTCTTT; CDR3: CASSSSGGGAFF
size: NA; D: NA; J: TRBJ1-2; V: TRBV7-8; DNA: TGTGCCAGCAGCTTATCTATATCCGGGGACTATGGCTACACCTTC; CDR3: CASSLSISGDYGYTF
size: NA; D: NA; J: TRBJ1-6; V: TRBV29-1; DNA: TGCAGCGCTAGGGACGGGAGCTCCTATAATTCACCCCTCCACTTT; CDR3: CSARDGSSYNSPLHF
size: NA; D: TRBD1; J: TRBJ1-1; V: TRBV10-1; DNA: TGCGCCAGCAGTGTGACAGGGAGGACTGAAGCTTTCTTT; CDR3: CASSVTGRTEAFF
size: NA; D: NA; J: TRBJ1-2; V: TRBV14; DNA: TGTGCCAGCAGCCAAGACAGACTCGGAGTCTATGGCTACACCTTC; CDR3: CASSQDRLGVYGYTF
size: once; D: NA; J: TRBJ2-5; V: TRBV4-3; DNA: TGCGCCAGCAGCCATTCTGACAGGCCACCGGGGGAGACCCAGTACTTC; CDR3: CASSHSDRPPGETQYF
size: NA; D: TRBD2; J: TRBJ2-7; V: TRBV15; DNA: TGTGCCACCAGCAGATCCCTAGCGGGAGCGGGCGAGCAGTACTTC; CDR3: CATSRSLAGAGEQYF
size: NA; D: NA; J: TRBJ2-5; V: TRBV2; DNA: TGTGCCAGCGCGACACCTCTCCGGGGGTTACAAGAGACCCAGTACTTC; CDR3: CASATPLRGLQETQYF
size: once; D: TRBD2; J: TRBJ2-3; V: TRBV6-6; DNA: TGTGCCAGCAGTTGGGGACTAGCTCAGGCAACAGATACGCAGTATTTT; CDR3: CASSWGLAQATDTQYF